Given below is one T cell receptor beta chain in context. Its antigen is currently unknown. The record originates from a study of Ad26.COV2.S vaccination and SARS-CoV-2 variants. Profiled with immunoSEQ multiplex PCR; TCRdb holds only in-frame clones, not every one. The sample lists approximately 140,000 clones, just over 85% occurring once. There are 11 residues in the CDR3. The germline V gene has CDR1 LNHDA and CDR2 SQIVND (reference sequence). The V and J ends lost 10 bases and 7 bases respectively, with 10 bases between them. Whole-study results and caveats: CD8+ and CD4+ T cells specific for spike reportedly responded with substantial breadth after vaccination. Recipients of vaccine and of placebo showed similar breadth of their non-spike TCR repertoires. Higher spike-specific TCR breadth was found in vaccine recipients than in placebo recipients. An underestimation of total T cell responses may have resulted from the TCR breadth and depth analyses.

The chain joins TRBV19 to TRBJ2-2, with no clear D. The sequencing here drew on peripheral blood, taken after recovery from COVID-19. This clonotype was sampled from a human donor who had recovered from COVID-19. CDR3 sequence reads: CATRWGGELFF. CDR3 in DNA: TGTGCCACCAGATGGGGCGGGGAGCTGTTTTTT.